The 27 T cell receptor beta chains below all came from one sample that was sequenced in a study of T cells in Graves' hyperthyroidism and ophthalmopathy. Amplification of TCR beta CDR3 regions used RNA as the template. Primed by the HTBI set, a first-round RT-PCR was run on the TCR CDR3. TCRdb re-analysed the multiplex PCR reads in MiXCR, keeping a single row per CDR3 protein. The table has about 58,000 distinct CDR3 sequences, around half seen once. The sequenced material came from blood. All receptors derive from a woman aged 30 to 39 with Graves' ophthalmopathy.

This clonotype showed up many times. The chain joins TRBV12-3 or TRBV12-4 to TRBJ1-2; TRBD1 matches at 7 bases. With V trimmed by 7 bases and J by 0 bases, 11 bases remained unmatched. The CDR3 runs to 16 residues. CDR3 DNA sequence: TGTGCCAGCACAAACGACAGGGACCCAGCTAACTATGGCTACACCTTC. Translating it yields CASTNDRDPANYGYTF.

This clonotype has a count of ten or more. This sequence joins TRBV4-1 and TRBJ1-2; 8 positions match TRBD1. Germline assignment: CDR1 MGHRA and CDR2 YSYEKL. The CDR3 extends over 18 amino acids. The ends lost 1 base at V and 2 bases at J; junction bases unmatched: 12. This CDR3 is CASSQGAQGAVVNYGYTF. The CDR3 DNA is TGCGCCAGCAGCCAAGGCGCTCAGGGGGCCGTCGTGAACTATGGCTACACCTTC.

The V and J genes are TRBV14 and TRBJ2-6, with TRBD2 matching over 13 bases. The J segment lost 2 bases and the V segment lost 0 bases, leaving 1 base of the junction unmatched. Per the germline V gene, CDR1 is SGHDN and CDR2 is FVKESK. The CDR3 runs 18 residues. The CDR3 protein is CASSQEGTSGTGANVLTF. DNA for the CDR3: TGTGCCAGCAGCCAAGAGGGGACTAGCGGGACTGGGGCCAACGTCCTGACTTTC. Using reference TRBV14 and TRBJ2-6 for the parts outside the CDR3, the full variable domain is EAGVTQFPSHSVIEKGQTVTLRCDPISGHDNLYWYRRVMGKEIKFLLHFVKESKQDESGMPNNRFLAERTGGTYSTLKVQPAELEDSGVYFCASSQEGTSGTGANVLTFGAGSRLTVL.

At least ten counts were recorded for this clonotype. The gene calls are TRBV19 and TRBJ1-1; D is unresolved. V dropped 0 bases and J dropped 8 bases, with 25 bases sitting between them. Germline loops: CDR1 LNHDA, CDR2 SQIVND (reference sequence). The CDR3 runs 18 residues. In DNA, the CDR3 is TGTGCCAGTAGTATAGACCTTGGGGTTGTGTTGAACACGAGGGAAGCTTTCTTT. Translated: CASSIDLGVVLNTREAFF.

This clonotype has ten or more counts. The chain is built from TRBV7-6 and TRBJ1-1; a weak D match, TRBD1 (5 bases). Germline V gives CDR1 SGHVS, CDR2 FNYEAQ. This CDR3 spans 14 amino acids. V was clipped by 0 bases and J by 6 bases, with 11 bases between them. CDR3 coding DNA: TGTGCCAGCAGCTTAGCGCCAGGACATGCTGAAGCTTTCTTT. It is translated as CASSLAPGHAEAFF.

The genes are TRBV25-1 and TRBJ2-1; TRBD2 agrees at 10 bases. Germline CDR1 reads MGHDK; CDR2 reads SYGVNS. V lost 8 bases and J lost 0; bases outside the gene matches: 1. The CDR3 covers 14 residues. CDR3 protein: CASVAGGSYNEQFF. The DNA for the CDR3 is TGTGCCAGCGTAGCGGGGGGCTCCTACAATGAGCAGTTCTTC.

This clonotype showed up many times. This chain joins TRBV4-1 and TRBJ1-4; a weak D match, TRBD1 (6 bases). V was cut by 3 bases and J by 4 bases, with 15 bases left in between. Germline loops: CDR1 MGHRA, CDR2 YSYEKL. CDR3 length: 16 residues. Here the CDR3 DNA reads TGCGCCAGCAGCCAGAAACGAAGGACAGTTAATGAAAAACTGTTTTTT. Translation: CASSQKRRTVNEKLFF.

This rearrangement joins TRBV7-3 to TRBJ2-5; D assignment may be TRBD1 or TRBD2 (5 bases each). CDR1 is SGHTA and CDR2 is FQGTGA in the germline V gene. The V gene lost 4 bases and the J gene lost 9 bases, with 21 bases spanning the gap. CDR3 length: 15 amino acids. The CDR3 loop is CASSSGTRENQPQYF. The CDR3 bases are TGTGCCAGCAGCTCGGGGACGCGCGAAAATCAGCCCCAGTACTTC.

The V and J genes are TRBV9 and TRBJ1-6, with D possibly being TRBD1 (5 bases). The CDR3 covers 15 residues. Germline loops: CDR1 SGDLS, CDR2 YYNGEE. V was cut by 3 bases and J by 10 bases, with 17 bases left in between. For the CDR3, the DNA is TGTGCCAGCAGCGGAGGACTTCCCGGGGGGTCACCCCTCCACTTT. This translates into CASSGGLPGGSPLHF.

As concerns this clonotype: An end of the junction differs from the germline gene, which may be a read error. The chain has TRBV4-1 and TRBJ2-7; 9 bases agree with TRBD1. Germline assignment: CDR1 MGHRA and CDR2 YSYEKL. There are 16 residues in the CDR3. The CDR3 DNA is TGTGCCAGCAGCGTCCCGGGACAGGGAGGTGCCTACGAGCAGTACTTC. Residues: CASSVPGQGGAYEQYF.

This clonotype was observed a handful of times. The chain combines TRBV27 with TRBJ2-1, with D perhaps TRBD1 (6 bases). The CDR3 length is 16 residues. Germline CDR1 is MNHEY and CDR2 is SMNVEV (reference sequence). Trimming pared 2 bases from V and 9 bases from J, leaving 20 bases between. CDR3 in DNA: TGTGCCAGCAGTTTAATCACAGGGATCGGGTTGGGTGAGCAGTTCTTC. Protein sequence: CASSLITGIGLGEQFF.

At least ten counts were recorded for this clonotype. The chain has TRBV19 and TRBJ1-5; unclear D gene. CDR1 and CDR2 from the germline V gene are LNHDA and SQIVND (reference sequence). V shed 4 bases and J shed 2 bases, with 9 bases lying between them. CDR3 length: 14 amino acids. This CDR3 is CASSNSLGNQPQHF. CDR3 bases: TGTGCCAGTAGTAACAGTCTCGGCAATCAGCCCCAGCATTTT.

There are many counts of this clonotype. J is TRBJ2-5 and V is TRBV5-1; TRBD2 matches at 11 bases. Germline CDR1 and CDR2: SGHRS and YFSETQ. V shed 0 bases and J 1 base; nucleotides not matched to a gene: 5. The CDR3 loop spans 17 amino acids. The CDR3 here is CASSLGLAGGAQETQYF. In DNA form, the CDR3 reads TGCGCCAGCAGCTTGGGTCTAGCGGGAGGCGCCCAAGAGACCCAGTACTTC.

V gene TRBV7-3 combines with J gene TRBJ2-5; the match to TRBD1 covers 8 bases. In germline, CDR1 is SGHTA, CDR2 FQGTGA. This CDR3 contains 14 residues. The J segment lost 1 base and the V segment lost 3 bases, leaving 1 base of the junction unmatched. CDR3 amino acids: CASSFGTGQETQYF. The CDR3 DNA follows: TGTGCCAGCAGCTTCGGGACAGGCCAAGAGACCCAGTACTTC.

In this sample, this clonotype turned up many times. This sequence joins TRBV28 and TRBJ2-3, with D possibly matching TRBD2 (7 bases). V was cut by 4 bases and J by 6 bases, with 14 bases left in between. The CDR3 sequence is 14 residues long. Germline V gene sequence: CDR1 MDHEN, CDR2 SYDVKM. The DNA of the CDR3 is TGTGCCAGCAGTTATAGGGGGAGGGTTGATACGCAGTATTTT. Translated: CASSYRGRVDTQYF.

This clonotype has a count of ten or more. The V and J genes are TRBV24-1 and TRBJ2-7; 10 positions agree with TRBD2. This CDR3 contains 17 residues. The ends lost 5 bases at V and 5 bases at J; junction bases unmatched: 14. Germline V CDR1 and CDR2: KGHDR, SFDVKD. The CDR3 nucleotides are TGTGCCACCAGTGGTCCGACAGGGAGAACTAGCGGGAACGAGCAGTACTTC. The encoded protein is CATSGPTGRTSGNEQYF.

V gene TRBV20-1 combines with J gene TRBJ2-7, with D possibly being TRBD2 (7 bases). Trimming cost V 0 bases and J 6 bases, with 12 bases left between them. CDR3 length: 13 residues. Germline V gives CDR1 DFQATT, CDR2 SNEGSKA (reference sequence). CDR3 DNA: TGCAGTGCTAGAGAGGGGGGGGGGCGCGAGCAGTACTTC. Translating it yields CSAREGGGREQYF.

This clonotype was seen repeatedly, ten times or more. The J gene is TRBJ2-3, the V gene TRBV2, with D unresolved. Trimming shortened V by 2 bases and J by 4 bases, and 7 bases separated the two germline ends. This CDR3 has 13 residues. Germline V gene sequence: CDR1 SNHLY, CDR2 FYNNEI. CDR3 in DNA: TGTGCCAGCAGTGAATCGCCGTCAGATACGCAGTATTTT. Protein product: CASSESPSDTQYF. Together with reference TRBV2 and TRBJ2-3, the CDR3 gives the full variable domain: EPEVTQTPSHQVTQMGQEVILRCVPISNHLYFYWYRQILGQKVEFLVSFYNNEISEKSEIFDDQFSVERPDGSNFTLKIRSTKLEDSAMYFCASSESPSDTQYFGPGTRLTVL.

This clonotype has at least ten counts. The gene calls are TRBV7-9 and TRBJ2-1; D is perhaps TRBD1 (5 bases). The V gene lost 5 bases and the J gene lost 0 bases, with 11 bases spanning the gap. In germline, CDR1 is SEHNR, CDR2 FQNEAQ (reference sequence). The CDR3 is 15 amino acids. The CDR3 is CASSPTASSYNEQFF. The CDR3, as DNA: TGTGCCAGCAGCCCGACAGCCAGCTCCTACAATGAGCAGTTCTTC.

This chain joins TRBV20-1 and TRBJ2-7; 9 nucleotides align to TRBD1. CDR1 is DFQATT and CDR2 is SNEGSKA in the germline V gene (reference sequence). CDR3 length equals 13 residues. The ends lost 2 bases at V and 7 bases at J; junction bases unmatched: 6. The CDR3 is CSARPGQGGEQYF. The CDR3 region has the DNA TGCAGTGCTAGACCGGGACAGGGTGGTGAGCAGTACTTC.

This CDR3 reads CASSLVGGGYGYTF. The CDR3, as DNA: TGCGCCAGCAGCTTGGTAGGGGGGGGCTATGGCTACACCTTC. The chain carries TRBV5-1 and TRBJ1-2; D is possibly TRBD1 (6 bases). This CDR3 is 14 amino acids long. V gave up 0 bases and J gave up 4 bases, with 10 bases separating them. The germline V gene encodes CDR1 SGHRS and CDR2 YFSETQ. Variable domain in full (rest from reference TRBV5-1 and TRBJ1-2): KAGVTQTPRYLIKTRGQQVTLSCSPISGHRSVSWYQQTPGQGLQFLFEYFSETQRNKGNFPGRFSGRQFSNSRSEMNVSTLELGDSALYLCASSLVGGGYGYTFGSGTRLTVV.

The genes are TRBV15 and TRBJ1-6; D unclear. Trimming took 2 bases from V and 1 from J, leaving 12 bases between them. This CDR3 has 17 residues. CDR1 LNHNV and CDR2 YYDKDF come from the germline V gene (reference sequence). For the CDR3, the DNA is TGTGCCACCAGCAGAACTCATCCCAGGTCCTATAATTCACCCCTCCACTTT. This gives the protein CATSRTHPRSYNSPLHF.

This chain joins TRBV18 and TRBJ2-7, with TRBD1 matching 7 bases. The CDR3 length is 14 residues. Losses at the gene ends were 3 bases for V and 2 bases for J; bases not matched to a gene: 4. Germline CDR1 and CDR2: KGHSH and LQKENI. CDR3 nucleotide sequence: TGTGCCAGCTCACCGCGGACAGGAACCTACGAGCAGTACTTC. Encoded protein: CASSPRTGTYEQYF.

The chain carries TRBV9 and TRBJ2-3; 12 bases agree with TRBD1. The CDR3 consists of 18 residues. V lost 0 bases to trimming and J lost 0 bases; unmatched junction nucleotides: 5. CDR1 and CDR2 (germline): SGDLS, YYNGEE. In nucleotides, the CDR3 is TGTGCCAGCAGCGTAGGGGACAGGGGGCGGGGGAGCACAGATACGCAGTATTTT. It specifies CASSVGDRGRGSTDTQYF.

The rearrangement links TRBV5-4 to TRBJ2-1; TRBD1 aligns across 12 bases. The germline V gene has CDR1 SGHNT and CDR2 YYREEE (reference sequence). V shed 0 bases and J 8 bases; nucleotides not matched to a gene: 3. The CDR3 totals 15 residues. The chain's CDR3 is CASSLGGTGGDEQFF. CDR3 nucleotide sequence: TGTGCCAGCAGCTTGGGGGGGACAGGGGGCGATGAGCAGTTCTTC.

The gene calls are TRBV7-9 and TRBJ1-1; the match to TRBD1 covers 9 bases. Germline CDR1 is SEHNR and CDR2 is FQNEAQ (reference sequence). CDR3 length equals 17 residues. The J segment lost 1 base and the V segment lost 4 bases, leaving 10 bases of the junction unmatched. CDR3 nucleotide sequence: TGTGCCAGCAGCTCATTGCCGGGACAGGGATCGAACACTGAAGCTTTCTTT. Encoded protein: CASSSLPGQGSNTEAFF.

This clonotype was recorded at least ten times. This rearrangement joins TRBV9 to TRBJ2-2; possibly TRBD2 for D (5 bases). Germline loops: CDR1 SGDLS, CDR2 YYNGEE. V was clipped by 1 base and J by 7 bases, with 23 bases between them. The CDR3 runs to 18 residues. The chain's CDR3 is CASSVSPMGSAGGGELFF. In DNA, the CDR3 is TGTGCCAGCAGCGTAAGTCCCATGGGGAGCGCCGGAGGCGGGGAGCTGTTTTTT.